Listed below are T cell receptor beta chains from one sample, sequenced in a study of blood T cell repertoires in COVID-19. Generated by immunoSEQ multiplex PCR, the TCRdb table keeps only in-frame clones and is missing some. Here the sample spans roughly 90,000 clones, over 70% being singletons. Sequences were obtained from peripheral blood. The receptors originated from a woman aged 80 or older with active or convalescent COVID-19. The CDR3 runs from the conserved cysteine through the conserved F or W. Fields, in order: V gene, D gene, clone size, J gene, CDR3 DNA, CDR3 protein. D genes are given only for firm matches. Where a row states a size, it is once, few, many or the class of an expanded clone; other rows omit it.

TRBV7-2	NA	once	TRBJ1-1	TGTGCCAGCAGCTTCCAAAGAGCGGGTGTCACTGAAGCTTTCTTT	CASSFQRAGVTEAFF
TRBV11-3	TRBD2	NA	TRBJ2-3	TGTGCCAGCAGCTCTCGGACTAGCGGGGGCCCCACAGATACGCAGTATTTT	CASSSRTSGGPTDTQYF
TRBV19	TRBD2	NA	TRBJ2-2	TGTGCCAGTAGTTCCCTAGCGGACACCGGGGAGCTGTTTTTT	CASSSLADTGELFF
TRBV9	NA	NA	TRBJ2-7	TGTGCCAGCAGCGTAGGTGGGACACGCACCTACGAGCAGTACTTC	CASSVGGTRTYEQYF
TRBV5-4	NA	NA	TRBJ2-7	TGTGCCAGCAGCTTGGACGCGGAGGTTAGTTACGAGCAGTACTTC	CASSLDAEVSYEQYF
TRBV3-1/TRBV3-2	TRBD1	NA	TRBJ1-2	TGTGCCAGCAGCCAAAATTCCGGGACAGGGGGCGTTGGCTACACCTTC	CASSQNSGTGGVGYTF
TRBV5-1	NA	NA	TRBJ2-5	TGCGCCAGCAGCTTGGGTTCTATACGTGAGACCCAGTACTTC	CASSLGSIRETQYF
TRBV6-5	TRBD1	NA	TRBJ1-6	TGTGCCAGCAGCCTACAGGGGTGGAATTCACCCCTCCACTTT	CASSLQGWNSPLHF
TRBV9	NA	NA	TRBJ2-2	TGTGCCAGCAGCGTACGGTCCGGGGAGCTGTTTTTT	CASSVRSGELFF
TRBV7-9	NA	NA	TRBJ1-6	TGTGCCAGCAGCCTTTTCTTGGGTGGGGCAAATTCACCCCTCCACTTT	CASSLFLGGANSPLHF
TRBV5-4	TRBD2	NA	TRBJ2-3	TGTGCCAGCAGCTTAGGGCGGGGGGCCTCCACAGATACGCAGTATTTT	CASSLGRGASTDTQYF
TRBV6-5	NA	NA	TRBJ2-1	TGTGCCAGCAGTTTACCCGGCGGTTCCTACAATGAGCAGTTCTTC	CASSLPGGSYNEQFF
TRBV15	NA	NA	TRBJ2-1	TGTGCCACCAGCAGAGATACTTCCAGGGTATCCTACAATGAGCAGTTCTTC	CATSRDTSRVSYNEQFF
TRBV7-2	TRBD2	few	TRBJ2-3	TGTGCCAGCAGCCGTACTAGCGGTGGCACAGATACGCAGTATTTT	CASSRTSGGTDTQYF
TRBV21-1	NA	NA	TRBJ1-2	TGTGCCAGCAGCAGGCGGGACGGAGTCTATGGCTACACCTTC	CASSRRDGVYGYTF
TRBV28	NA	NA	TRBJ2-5	TGTGCCAGCAGTCTCCCGGGTCCCGTAAGGAAGACCCAGTACTTC	CASSLPGPVRKTQYF
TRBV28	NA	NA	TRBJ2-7	TGTGCCAGCAGTTTACGGCTTTGGAGGGGCAACGAGCAGTACTTC	CASSLRLWRGNEQYF
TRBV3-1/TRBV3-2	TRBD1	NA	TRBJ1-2	TGTGCCAGCAGCCTTGGGACAGGGGACGACTATGGCTACACCTTC	CASSLGTGDDYGYTF
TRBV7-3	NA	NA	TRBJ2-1	TGTGCCAGCAGCTTAAATGGAGGGAACAATGAGCAGTTCTTC	CASSLNGGNNEQFF
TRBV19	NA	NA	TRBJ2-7	TGTGCCAGTAGTATCCCCCGCGGCGAGCAGTACTTC	CASSIPRGEQYF
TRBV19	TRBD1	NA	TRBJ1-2	TGTGCCAGTAGTATAGCACAGGGGGTATTGAGCTATGGCTACACCTTC	CASSIAQGVLSYGYTF
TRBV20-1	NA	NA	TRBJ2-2	TGCAGTGCTAGTCGGGGTGGGTTGGCCGGGGAGCTGTTTTTT	CSASRGGLAGELFF
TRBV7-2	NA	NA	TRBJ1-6	TGTGCCAGCAGCTTCCGACGAGGGCCGAATTCACCCCTCCACTTT	CASSFRRGPNSPLHF
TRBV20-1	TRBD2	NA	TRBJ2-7	TGCAGTTTTAGCGGGGCTTACGAGCAGTACTTC	CSFSGAYEQYF
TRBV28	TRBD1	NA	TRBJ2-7	TGTGCCAGCAGTTTAATCAGGGGGCGCGACGAGCAGTACTTC	CASSLIRGRDEQYF
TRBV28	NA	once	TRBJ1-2	TGTGCCAGCAGTCCCGGACTGTTCTATGGCTACACCTTC	CASSPGLFYGYTF
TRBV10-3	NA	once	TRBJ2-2	TGTGCCATGTCTTCGGCAGGGTACACCGGGGAGCTGTTTTTT	CAMSSAGYTGELFF
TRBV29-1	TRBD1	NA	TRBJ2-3	TGCAGCGTTGACGGGACAGGGTCAGATACGCAGTATTTT	CSVDGTGSDTQYF
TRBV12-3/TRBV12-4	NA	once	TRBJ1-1	TGTGCCAGCCGGCGGGCGGGGAACACTGAAGCTTTCTTT	CASRRAGNTEAFF